This T cell receptor beta chain is drawn from a study of blood T cells in healthy people across ages. The J segment lost 7 bases and the V segment lost 5 bases, leaving 14 bases of the junction unmatched. This CDR3 comprises 15 residues. Looked up from germline, CDR1 is DFQATT and CDR2 is SNEGSKA (reference sequence). Then a second PCR, running roughly 6 to 11 cycles, was carried out with a sample-barcoded 5' primer and a J-beta primer mix. TCRdb re-analysed the 5' RACE reads in MiXCR, keeping a single row per CDR3 protein. This table holds 1.5 million to 2 million distinct CDR3 sequences, roughly 28% found once. Study-level points and caveats: Donor CMV status, an unknown factor, possibly confounded changes in expanded clonotypes.

Caucasian individuals from Russia who were healthy and aged about 6 to 90 acted as donors. Details on this clonotype: The antigen is undetermined. This may come from a read error, since a much larger clone is one base off.

The chain joins TRBV20-1 to TRBJ2-4, with 7 bases fitting TRBD2. Sequencing was performed on blood. The receptor was isolated from a woman in her twenties or thirties in good health. The CDR3 DNA is TGCAGTGCTTCTCACGGGGCTAGCGGTCGTAACATTCAGTACTTC. Translated: CSASHGASGRNIQYF.